The following is a TCR beta chain sequence with its context. The junction and the germline gene differ at one end; a read error may be behind it. The sample contains more than one DNA sequence encoding this CDR3. These data belong to a study of blood T cell repertoires in COVID-19. Overall study context: Sample material is recorded as cDNA or gDNA derived from T cells, B-cell-depleted T cells, or PBMCs.

TCRdb keeps only in-frame clones here, not all; method: immunoSEQ multiplex PCR. The table lists over 150,000 clones, over 90% of them singletons. The CDR3 has 15 residues. CDR1 is SGHRS and CDR2 is YFSETQ in the germline V gene. The source of this sequence is a man between 50 and 59 years old with acute or convalescent COVID-19. The gene calls are TRBV5-1 and TRBJ1-2; 9 nucleotides align to TRBD1. Sequenced material: peripheral blood. The CDR3 region is CASSLGGTGNYGYTF. CDR3 bases: TGCGCCAGCAGTTTGGGGGGGACAGGGAACTATGGCTACACCTTC. Drawing the rest from reference TRBV5-1 and TRBJ1-2, the complete variable domain is KAGVTQTPRYLIKTRGQQVTLSCSPISGHRSVSWYQQTPGQGLQFLFEYFSETQRNKGNFPGRFSGRQFSNSRSEMNVSTLELGDSALYLCASSLGGTGNYGYTFGSGTRLTVV.